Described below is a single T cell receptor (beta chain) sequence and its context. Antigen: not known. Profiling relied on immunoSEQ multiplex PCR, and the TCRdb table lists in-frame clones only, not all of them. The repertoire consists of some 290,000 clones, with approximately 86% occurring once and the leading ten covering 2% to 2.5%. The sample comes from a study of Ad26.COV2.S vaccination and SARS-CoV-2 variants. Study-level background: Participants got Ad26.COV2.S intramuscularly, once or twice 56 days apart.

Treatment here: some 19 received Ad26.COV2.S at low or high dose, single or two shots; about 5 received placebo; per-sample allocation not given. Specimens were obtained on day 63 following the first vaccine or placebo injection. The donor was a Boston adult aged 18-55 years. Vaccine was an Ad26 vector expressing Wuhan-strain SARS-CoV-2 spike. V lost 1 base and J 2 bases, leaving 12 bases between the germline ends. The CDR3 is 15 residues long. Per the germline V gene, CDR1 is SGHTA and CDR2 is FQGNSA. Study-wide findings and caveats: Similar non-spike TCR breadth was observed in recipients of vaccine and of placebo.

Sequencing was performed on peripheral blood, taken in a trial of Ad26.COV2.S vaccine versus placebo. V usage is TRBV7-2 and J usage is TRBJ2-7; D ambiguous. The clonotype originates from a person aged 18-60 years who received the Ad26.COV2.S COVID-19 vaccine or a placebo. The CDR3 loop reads CASSLEGRTTYEQYF. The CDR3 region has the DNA TGTGCCAGCAGCTTAGAGGGCAGGACGACCTACGAGCAGTACTTC.